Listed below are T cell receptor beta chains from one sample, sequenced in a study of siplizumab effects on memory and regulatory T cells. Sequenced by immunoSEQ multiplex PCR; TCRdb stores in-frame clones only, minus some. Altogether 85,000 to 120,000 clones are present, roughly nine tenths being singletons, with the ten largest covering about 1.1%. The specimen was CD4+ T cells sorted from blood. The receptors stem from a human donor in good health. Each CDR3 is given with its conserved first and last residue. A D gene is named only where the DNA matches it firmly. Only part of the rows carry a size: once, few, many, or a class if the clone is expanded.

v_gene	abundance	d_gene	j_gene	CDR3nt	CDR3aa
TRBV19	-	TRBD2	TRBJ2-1	TGTGCCAGCCGAACTAGCGGGTCGAACAATGAGCAGTTCTTC	CASRTSGSNNEQFF
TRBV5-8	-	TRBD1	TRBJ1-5	TGTGCCAGCAGCTTGGGGACAGGTGTGAGGGGCAATCAGCCCCAGCATTTT	CASSLGTGVRGNQPQHF
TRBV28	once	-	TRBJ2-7	TGTGCCAGCAGGTCGGTTGGCAGGCTCTACGAGCAGTACTTC	CASRSVGRLYEQYF
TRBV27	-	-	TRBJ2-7	TGTGCCAGCAGTTGGGCAGGTACCTCCTACGAGCAGTACTTC	CASSWAGTSYEQYF
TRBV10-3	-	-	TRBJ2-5	TGTGCCATCAGTGAGGACCCCGGTCTCAGGACCCAGTACTTC	CAISEDPGLRTQYF
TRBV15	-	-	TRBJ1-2	TGTGCCACCAGCAGAGCCCGGGCAACTAACTATGGCTACACCTTC	CATSRARATNYGYTF
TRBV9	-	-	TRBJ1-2	TGTGCCAGCAGCGTATTCCCCACGGATGCTCCTATAGGCTACACCTTC	CASSVFPTDAPIGYTF
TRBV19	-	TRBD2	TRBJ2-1	TGTGCCAGTAGTATGAGGGAGGAAAGCGGGAGTAAGTTCTTC	CASSMREESGSKFF
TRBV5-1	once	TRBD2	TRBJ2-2	TGCGCCAGCAGCTCGACAACTAGCGGGAGCACCGGGGAGCTGTTTTTT	CASSSTTSGSTGELFF
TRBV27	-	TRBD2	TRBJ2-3	TGTGCCAGCAGTTCAGGAACTAGCGGGAGAAGGGGCACAGATACGCAGTATTTT	CASSSGTSGRRGTDTQYF
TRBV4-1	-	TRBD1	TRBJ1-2	TGCGCCAGCAGCCCAGGGGGGCCCCTCCAGGACTATGGCTACACCTTC	CASSPGGPLQDYGYTF
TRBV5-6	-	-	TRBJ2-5	TGTGCCAGCAGAAACTTCCTGGACATATTTCAAGAGACCCAGTACTTC	CASRNFLDIFQETQYF
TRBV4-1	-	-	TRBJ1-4	TGCGCCAGCAGCCAAGATAGGGCAGGGCGGTATACTAATGAAAAACTGTTTTTT	CASSQDRAGRYTNEKLFF
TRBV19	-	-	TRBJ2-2	TGTGCCACCGACAAAAGGGCCAGCGGGGAGCTGTTTTTT	CATDKRASGELFF
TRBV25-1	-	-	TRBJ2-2	TGTGCCAGCAGTGAATCGTTGCAACTCACCGGGGAGCTGTTTTTT	CASSESLQLTGELFF
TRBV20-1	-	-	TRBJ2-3	TGCAGTGCCAAGGTTGCGGATACGCAGTATTTT	CSAKVADTQYF
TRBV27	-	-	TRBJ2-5	TGTGCCACCGGCAGGGGGGGCGAAGGGACCCAGTACTTC	CATGRGGEGTQYF
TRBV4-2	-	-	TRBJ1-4	TGTGCCAGCAGCCGGACAGAAGCTCTAAAACTGTTTTTT	CASSRTEALKLFF
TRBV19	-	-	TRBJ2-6	TGTGCCAGTAGTCATGAGGGTGCTGGGGCCAACGTCCTGACTTTC	CASSHEGAGANVLTF
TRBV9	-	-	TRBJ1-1	TGTGCCAGCAGCGCGACCTACTTGGGGACTGAAGCTTTCTTT	CASSATYLGTEAFF
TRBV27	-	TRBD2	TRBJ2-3	TGTGCCAGCAGTTCCCAAGCGGGAGGAAAGACAGATACGCAGTATTTT	CASSSQAGGKTDTQYF
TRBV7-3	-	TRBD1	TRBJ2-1	TGTGCCAGCAGCTTAGGCTCCGGGACAGGGGGTGAGCAGTTCTTC	CASSLGSGTGGEQFF
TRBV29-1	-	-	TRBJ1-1	TGCAGCGTGTTCCCCTCGGGGGGGTCCACTGAAGCTTTCTTT	CSVFPSGGSTEAFF
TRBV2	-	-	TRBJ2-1	TGTGCCAGCAGGCGCACTCCTAGCGACACCTACAATGAGCAGTTCTTC	CASRRTPSDTYNEQFF
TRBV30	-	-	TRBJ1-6	TGTGCCTGGAGTGTTGGAACACCCCTCCACTTT	CAWSVGTPLHF
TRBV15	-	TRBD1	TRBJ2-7	TGTGCCACCAGCAGAGGGACAGGCATGATCTCCTACGAGCAGTACTTC	CATSRGTGMISYEQYF
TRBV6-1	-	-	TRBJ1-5	TGTGCCAGCGCGAATCAGCCCCAGCATTTT	CASANQPQHF
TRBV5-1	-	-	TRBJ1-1	TGCGCCAGCAGCTTGGGAAGACTCGGGGGAAGAATTGAAGCTTTCTTT	CASSLGRLGGRIEAFF
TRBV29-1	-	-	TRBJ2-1	TGCAGCGCTTCCTTGTACCGGGTTCGTGAGCAGTTCTTC	CSASLYRVREQFF
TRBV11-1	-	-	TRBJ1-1	TGTGCCAGCAGCAAAATGTGGCGGATGAACACTGAAGCTTTCTTT	CASSKMWRMNTEAFF
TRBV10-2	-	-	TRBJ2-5	TGCGCCAGCCGGACAGTAGAAGAGACCCAGTACTTC	CASRTVEETQYF
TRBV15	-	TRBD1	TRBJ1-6	TGTGCCACCAGCAGAGCTCAGGGGGTTGGGAATTCACCCCTCCACTTT	CATSRAQGVGNSPLHF
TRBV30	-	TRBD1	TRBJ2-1	TGTGCCTGGGGGCAGGGGGCGCAGAATGAGCAGTTCTTC	CAWGQGAQNEQFF
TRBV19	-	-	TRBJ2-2	TGTGCCAGTAGAGACAGGTTAAACACCGGGGAGCTGTTTTTT	CASRDRLNTGELFF
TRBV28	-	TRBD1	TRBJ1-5	TGTGCCAGCGGGACAGGGCCTGGTCAGCCCCAGCATTTT	CASGTGPGQPQHF
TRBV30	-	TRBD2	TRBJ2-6	TGTGCCTGGAGTGCCAGACTAGCGGGGGTCGGTGGGGCCAACGTCCTGACTTTC	CAWSARLAGVGGANVLTF
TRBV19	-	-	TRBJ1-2	TGTGCCAGTAGTATCGGCACGACTAACTATGGCTACACCTTC	CASSIGTTNYGYTF
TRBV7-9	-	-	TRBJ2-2	TGTGCCAGCAGCCTCGAAGGCCCCGGGGAGCTGTTTTTT	CASSLEGPGELFF
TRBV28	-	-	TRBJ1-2	TGTGCCAGCAGTTTACCCTTTAGGGGTTCTAACTATGGCTACACCTTC	CASSLPFRGSNYGYTF
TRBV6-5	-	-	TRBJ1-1	TGTGCCAGCAGTTACTCGAAACAGATGAACACTGAAGCTTTCTTT	CASSYSKQMNTEAFF
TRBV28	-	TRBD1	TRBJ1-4	TGTGCCAGCAGTCCAGGGACAGGGAGTTTTGAAAAACTGTTTTTT	CASSPGTGSFEKLFF
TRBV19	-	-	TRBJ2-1	TGTGCCAGTAGTATAGGGCTTCCGGGGCAGGGAGGCAATGAGCAGTTCTTC	CASSIGLPGQGGNEQFF
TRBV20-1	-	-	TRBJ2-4	TGCAGTGCTCCAGAGGGAAACATTCAGTACTTC	CSAPEGNIQYF
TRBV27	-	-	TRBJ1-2	TGTGCCAGCAGTTTTACGTCGGTCTTGGGCGACTACTATGGCTACACCTTC	CASSFTSVLGDYYGYTF
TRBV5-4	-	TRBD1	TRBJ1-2	TGTGCCAGCAGCTCTCGACAGGGTCGGGATGGCTACACCTTC	CASSSRQGRDGYTF
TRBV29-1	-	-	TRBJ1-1	TGCAGCGTCAGAGGTCACATGAACACTGAAGCTTTCTTT	CSVRGHMNTEAFF
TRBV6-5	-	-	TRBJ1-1	TGTGCCAGCAGTTTGACGGGGAACACTGAAGCTTTCTTT	CASSLTGNTEAFF
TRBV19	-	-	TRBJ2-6	TGTGCCAGTAGCTCTGGGGCCAACGTCCTGACTTTC	CASSSGANVLTF
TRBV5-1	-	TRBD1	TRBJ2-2	TGCGCCAGTGACAGGGGACGAAACACCGGGGAGCTGTTTTTT	CASDRGRNTGELFF
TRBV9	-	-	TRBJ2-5	TGTGCCAGCAGCGTATCTACGGGACTCGGCCAAGAGACCCAGTACTTC	CASSVSTGLGQETQYF
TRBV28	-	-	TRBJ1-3	TGTGCCAGCAGTTTAGGAGGGGCAAACGGAAACACCATATATTTT	CASSLGGANGNTIYF
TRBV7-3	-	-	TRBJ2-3	TGTGCCAGCAGCTTAGACGGGCGCACAGATACGCAGTATTTT	CASSLDGRTDTQYF
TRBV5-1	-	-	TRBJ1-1	TGCGCCAGCAGCTTGCGCCCGAAAGGGGGGAACACTGAAGCTTTCTTT	CASSLRPKGGNTEAFF
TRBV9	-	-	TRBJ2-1	TGTGCCAGCAGCCCACTCGGGGGCGAGCGGACCAGAGGCAATGAGCAGTTCTTC	CASSPLGGERTRGNEQFF
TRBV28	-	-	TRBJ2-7	TGTGCCAGCATTCACAACTACGAGCAGTACTTC	CASIHNYEQYF
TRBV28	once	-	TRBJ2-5	TGTGCCAGCAGTTTTAATGGGCGGAACCAGGAGACCCAGTACTTC	CASSFNGRNQETQYF
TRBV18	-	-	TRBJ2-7	TGTGCCAGCTCACTACGGGGGAGTTACTACGAGCAGTACTTC	CASSLRGSYYEQYF
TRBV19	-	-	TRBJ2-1	TGTGCCAGTAGTATGGGGGGCGGCTACTCAAACAATGAGCAGTTCTTC	CASSMGGGYSNNEQFF
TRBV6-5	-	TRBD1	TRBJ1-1	TGTGCCAGCAGTGACAGGGTTGAAACTGAAGCTTTCTTT	CASSDRVETEAFF